The 16 T cell receptor beta chains in this list originate from one sample, sequenced in a study of blood T cell repertoires in COVID-19. Measured with immunoSEQ multiplex PCR; TCRdb has only the in-frame clones, and not every one. This table holds approximately 110,000 clones, under 80% found once. The sequenced sample was peripheral blood. The source is a woman in her 70s with acute or convalescent COVID-19.

The gene calls are TRBV5-5 and TRBJ1-1; the D gene is possibly TRBD1 (5 bases). Deletions cut 4 bases from V and 1 base from J, with 8 bases between. Per the germline V gene, CDR1 is SGHKS and CDR2 is YYEKEE (reference sequence). The CDR3 extends over 13 amino acids. The CDR3 bases are TGTGCCAGCAGCCTTGACAGGAACACTGAAGCTTTCTTT. Encoded protein: CASSLDRNTEAFF. Variable domain in full (rest from reference TRBV5-5 and TRBJ1-1): DAGVTQSPTHLIKTRGQQVTLRCSPISGHKSVSWYQQVLGQGPQFIFQYYEKEERGRGNFPDRFSARQFPNYSSELNVNALLLGDSALYLCASSLDRNTEAFFGQGTRLTVV.

The rearrangement joins TRBV6-5 to TRBJ2-7; 8 bases fit TRBD1. The CDR3 has 15 residues. Germline lookup yields CDR1 MNHEY and CDR2 SVGAGI. J was trimmed by 7 bases and V by 0 bases; bases with no gene match: 8. CDR3 residues: CASSYSPTGEGEQYF. CDR3 DNA: TGTGCCAGCAGTTACTCGCCGACAGGGGAAGGGGAGCAGTACTTC.

J is TRBJ1-1 and V is TRBV27; D is undetermined. Deletions cut 3 bases from V and 4 bases from J, with 18 bases between. In germline, CDR1 is MNHEY, CDR2 SMNVEV (reference sequence). CDR3 length equals 16 residues. This chain's CDR3 is CASSFAATGGSTEAFF. The DNA for the CDR3 is TGTGCCAGCAGTTTCGCGGCAACGGGAGGGAGCACTGAAGCTTTCTTT.

The chain combines TRBV6-5 with TRBJ2-7; possible D gene TRBD1, 5 bases. CDR1 and CDR2 (germline): MNHEY, SVGAGI. The CDR3 runs 13 residues. V lost 6 bases, J lost 5 bases, and 14 bases lay in between. CDR3 sequence: CASSISVTDEQYF. CDR3 nucleotides: TGTGCCAGCAGCATATCAGTGACAGACGAGCAGTACTTC.

The genes are TRBV15 and TRBJ2-1; 8 bases agree with TRBD2. CDR3 length: 15 amino acids. From germline, CDR1 is LNHNV and CDR2 YYDKDF (reference sequence). V trimming: 0 bases; J trimming: 7 bases; junction bases outside the gene matches: 5. CDR3 protein: CATSRDRTSLNEQFF. CDR3 DNA sequence: TGTGCCACCAGCAGAGATCGGACTAGCTTAAATGAGCAGTTCTTC.

The chain employs TRBV7-2 and TRBJ1-5, with 9 positions matching TRBD1. Germline CDR1 SGHTA, CDR2 FQGNSA. The CDR3 extends over 16 amino acids. V shed 5 bases and J 0 bases; nucleotides not matched to a gene: 5. The CDR3: CASSTQGAGSNQPQHF. The CDR3 bases are TGTGCCAGCAGCACACAGGGGGCAGGTAGCAATCAGCCCCAGCATTTT.

This clone was picked up a small number of times. Other DNA sequences in the same sample also yield this CDR3. This chain uses TRBV6-2 or TRBV6-3 with TRBJ1-1; the D is unclear. The V end lost 6 bases, the J end lost 5 bases, and 7 bases lay between the germline ends. The CDR3 is 11 residues long. CDR1 MNHEY and CDR2 SVGEGT come from the germline V gene. The CDR3 nucleotides are TGTGCCAGCAGCCACGGGACTGAAGCTTTCTTT. Encoded protein: CASSHGTEAFF.

This chain links TRBV30 with TRBJ1-5, with 7 bases identical to TRBD1. This CDR3 has 14 residues. The ends lost 3 bases at V and 7 bases at J; junction bases unmatched: 9. Germline V gene data show CDR1 as GTSNPN and CDR2 as SVGIG (reference sequence). The CDR3 reads CAWSPGGGGQPQHF. As DNA, the CDR3 is TGTGCCTGGAGCCCCGGAGGGGGCGGGCAGCCCCAGCATTTT.

The chain links TRBV20-1 to TRBJ1-4; D call uncertain. The V gene's germline CDR1 is DFQATT and CDR2 SNEGSKA (reference sequence). The CDR3 covers 11 residues. Between the trimmed V and J ends, which lost 6 bases and 8 bases, there was a span of 10 bases. The CDR3 here is CSAPRREKLFF. Here the CDR3 DNA reads TGCAGTGCCCCCCGGAGGGAAAAACTGTTTTTT.

The V gene is TRBV5-1, the J gene TRBJ1-4; D is unresolved. The CDR3 totals 15 residues. In germline, CDR1 is SGHRS, CDR2 YFSETQ. Trimming took off 2 bases at V and 6 bases at J, with 14 bases between the two ends. The CDR3 is CASSFVGRTDEKLFF. As DNA, the CDR3 is TGCGCCAGCAGCTTTGTCGGGAGGACGGATGAAAAACTGTTTTTT.

Ten or more counts support this clone. The rearrangement uses TRBV7-2 and TRBJ1-1; 8 bases map to TRBD1. The V segment lost 2 bases and the J segment 4 bases; nucleotides outside the gene matches: 9. The CDR3 is 16 amino acids. The germline gives CDR1 SGHTA, CDR2 FQGNSA. CDR3 residues: CASSLHRQGKGTEAFF. CDR3 in DNA: TGTGCCAGCAGCTTACATAGACAGGGGAAGGGCACTGAAGCTTTCTTT.

Here the CDR3 DNA reads TGCGCCAGCAGCTTAAGCGGGGGGGCGTCGGATACGCAGTATTTT. Residues: CASSLSGGASDTQYF. The chain recombines TRBV5-1 with TRBJ2-3; 10 bases map to TRBD2. V shed 2 bases and J 6 bases; nucleotides not matched to a gene: 6. This CDR3 has 15 amino acids. From germline, CDR1 is SGHRS and CDR2 YFSETQ.

V usage is TRBV10-3 and J usage is TRBJ2-6, with D tentatively TRBD2 (6 bases). Trimming shortened V by 3 bases and J by 0 bases, and 15 bases separated the two germline ends. CDR3 length: 18 residues. Germline CDR1 reads ENHRY; CDR2 reads SYGVKD. The chain's CDR3 is CAISDFLGGLSGANVLTF. Here the CDR3 DNA reads TGTGCCATCAGTGACTTCCTGGGGGGACTCTCTGGGGCCAACGTCCTGACTTTC.

The rearrangement joins TRBV27 to TRBJ1-1; 8 nucleotides agree with TRBD1. Unmatched junction bases numbered 12, after V lost 5 bases and J lost 1 base. The germline CDR1 and CDR2 sequences are MNHEY and SMNVEV (reference sequence). This CDR3 contains 17 residues. CDR3 amino acids: CASSPIGTGPRNTEAFF. DNA of the CDR3: TGTGCCAGCAGTCCTATAGGGACAGGCCCGAGGAACACTGAAGCTTTCTTT.

The chain joins TRBV5-5 to TRBJ2-1, with D possibly being TRBD1 (5 bases). V lost 2 bases and J 7 bases, leaving 19 bases between the germline ends. This CDR3 contains 16 residues. CDR1 and CDR2 from the germline V gene are SGHKS and YYEKEE (reference sequence). The CDR3 DNA reads as TGTGCCAGCAGCTTTCAAATAGCCCAGGGCGGAAATGAGCAGTTCTTC. Translated: CASSFQIAQGGNEQFF.

The chain combines TRBV10-2 with TRBJ1-6, with 8 bases fitting TRBD1. The germline V gene has CDR1 WSHSY and CDR2 SAAADI. Losses at the gene ends were 5 bases for V and 8 bases for J; bases not matched to a gene: 2. The CDR3 loop spans 13 amino acids. Here the CDR3 reads CASSQGAYSPLHF. The CDR3 region has the DNA TGCGCCAGCAGTCAGGGGGCTTATTCACCCCTCCACTTT.